These 30 T cell receptor beta chains originate from one sample sequenced in a study of chemoradiotherapy in HPV16-positive cancers. TCRdb keeps only in-frame clones here, not all; method: immunoSEQ multiplex PCR. The data show roughly 9,300 clones, approximately 70% seen once. Sample collection was performed from a patient who underwent chemoradiotherapy. The receptors shown here come from a human donor with HPV-associated anogenital cancer.

V and J are TRBV7-9 and TRBJ2-1, with a possible D match to TRBD2 (5 bases). The V gene lost 2 bases and the J gene lost 10 bases, with 18 bases spanning the gap. Germline V gene sequence: CDR1 SEHNR, CDR2 FQNEAQ (reference sequence). The CDR3 is 15 amino acids. CDR3 protein: CASSLPSTMRVEQFF. CDR3 nucleotides: TGTGCCAGCAGCTTACCCTCCACGATGAGGGTAGAGCAGTTCTTC.

There are a few counts of this clone. The genes are TRBV28 and TRBJ2-6; D call uncertain. CDR1 is MDHEN and CDR2 is SYDVKM in the germline V gene. V dropped 6 bases and J dropped 0 bases, with 6 bases sitting between them. The CDR3 is made up of 14 amino acids. The CDR3 DNA reads as TGTGCCAGCAGCAGAGGCTCTGGGGCCAACGTCCTGACTTTC. Protein product: CASSRGSGANVLTF.

This chain links TRBV19 with TRBJ1-2; possible D gene TRBD1, 5 bases. This CDR3 has 14 amino acids. The ends were cut back, 10 bases at V and 0 bases at J, with 15 bases in the middle. CDR1 and CDR2 from the germline V gene are LNHDA and SQIVND (reference sequence). The CDR3 DNA reads TGTGCCACGAAGTCGGGGGAGTCTAACTATGGCTACACCTTC. Translation: CATKSGESNYGYTF.

V gene TRBV9 combines with J gene TRBJ2-5, with a tentative D call TRBD1 (6 bases). Trimming took off 3 bases at V and 3 bases at J, with 15 bases between the two ends. Germline lookup yields CDR1 SGDLS and CDR2 YYNGEE. The CDR3 is made up of 15 amino acids. CDR3 sequence: CASSAQGTNKETQYF. The DNA of the CDR3 is TGTGCCAGCAGCGCCCAGGGGACAAATAAAGAGACCCAGTACTTC.

The chain joins TRBV5-1 to TRBJ2-1, with 12 bases matching TRBD2. Trimming removed 4 bases from V and 10 bases from J; junction bases left unmatched: 3. From germline, CDR1 is SGHRS and CDR2 YFSETQ. This CDR3 is 13 amino acids long. This CDR3 reads CASSLAGGREQFF. The CDR3 region has the DNA TGCGCCAGCAGCCTAGCGGGGGGGCGGGAGCAGTTCTTC. The whole variable domain, filled in from reference TRBV5-1 and TRBJ2-1, reads KAGVTQTPRYLIKTRGQQVTLSCSPISGHRSVSWYQQTPGQGLQFLFEYFSETQRNKGNFPGRFSGRQFSNSRSEMNVSTLELGDSALYLCASSLAGGREQFFGPGTRLTVL.

The chain uses TRBV7-2 and TRBJ1-3; D is unresolved. The V gene lost 5 bases and the J gene lost 1 base, with 6 bases spanning the gap. In germline, CDR1 is SGHTA, CDR2 FQGNSA. This CDR3 spans 13 amino acids. CDR3 sequence reads: CASSPESGNTIYF. Written as DNA, the CDR3 is TGTGCCAGCAGCCCAGAGTCTGGAAACACCATATATTTT. Drawing the rest from reference TRBV7-2 and TRBJ1-3, the complete variable domain is GAGVSQSPSNKVTEKGKDVELRCDPISGHTALYWYRQSLGQGLEFLIYFQGNSAPDKSGLPSDRFSAERTGGSVSTLTIQRTQQEDSAVYLCASSPESGNTIYFGEGSWLTVV.

V and J are TRBV6-6 and TRBJ1-1; no clear D gene. Trimming took 6 bases from V and 0 from J, leaving 8 bases between them. Per germline, CDR1 MNHNY and CDR2 SVGAGI (reference sequence). This CDR3 region has 13 residues. The CDR3 nucleotides are TGTGCCAGCAGCCTCCTCATGAACACTGAAGCTTTCTTT. It yields the protein CASSLLMNTEAFF.

This clone occurred a few times. The chain joins TRBV28 to TRBJ2-2; D remains ambiguous. The V end was cut by 8 bases, the J end by 0 bases, with 7 bases between. This CDR3 has 13 amino acids. CDR1 is MDHEN and CDR2 is SYDVKM in the germline V gene. The CDR3 sequence: CASRTPNTGELFF. The CDR3 DNA sequence: TGTGCCAGCCGGACCCCGAACACCGGGGAGCTGTTTTTT.

This chain links TRBV5-1 with TRBJ2-3; no reliable D call. This CDR3 spans 15 amino acids. Between the trimmed V and J ends, which lost 3 bases and 1 base, there was a span of 12 bases. In germline, CDR1 is SGHRS, CDR2 YFSETQ. DNA for the CDR3: TGCGCCAGCAGCTCCTATGGGGAAGGCACAGATACGCAGTATTTT. Translating gives CASSSYGEGTDTQYF.

The chain carries TRBV6-1 and TRBJ2-5; D unresolved. V lost 6 bases to trimming and J lost 11 bases, with 22 bases between them. Per the germline V gene, CDR1 is MNHNS and CDR2 is SASEGT. CDR3 length: 14 residues. This CDR3 reads CASSISRALEEQYF. The CDR3 coding sequence is TGTGCCAGCAGCATAAGCCGGGCCCTCGAAGAGCAGTACTTC.

This clone appeared once. The rearrangement links TRBV20-1 to TRBJ1-2; D unclear. V lost 6 bases to trimming and J lost 4 bases, with 9 bases between them. The CDR3 extends over 11 amino acids. In germline, CDR1 is DFQATT, CDR2 SNEGSKA (reference sequence). The CDR3 loop reads CSANPSYGYTF. The CDR3, as DNA: TGCAGTGCAAATCCCTCCTATGGCTACACCTTC.

CDR3 region: CASSAGTGFTGELFF. For the CDR3, the DNA is TGTGCCAGCAGCGCTGGCACAGGGTTCACCGGGGAGCTGTTTTTT. The chain couples TRBV9 to TRBJ2-2; possible D gene TRBD1, 6 bases. V shed 3 bases and J shed 4 bases, with 13 bases lying between them. The CDR3 extends over 15 amino acids. Germline CDR1 SGDLS, CDR2 YYNGEE.

This clone was seen more than once but under ten times. This chain uses TRBV18 with TRBJ1-2; D unresolved. This CDR3 spans 14 amino acids. Germline CDR1 and CDR2: KGHSH and LQKENI. The ends were cut back, 3 bases at V and 3 bases at J, with 11 bases in the middle. Here the CDR3 DNA reads TGTGCCAGCTCACCCAATCCTGAACACTATGGCTACACCTTC. Translating gives CASSPNPEHYGYTF.

The rearrangement uses TRBV7-2 and TRBJ2-3; D unresolved. Deletions cut 1 base from V and 10 bases from J, with 12 bases between. The length of the CDR3 is 13 residues. Looked up from germline, CDR1 is SGHTA and CDR2 is FQGNSA. In DNA, the CDR3 is TGTGCCAGCAGCTTAGACTTGACTGCAGCGCAGTATTTT. Amino acids: CASSLDLTAAQYF.

The CDR3 here is CASSPNSYEQYF. The CDR3 nucleotides are TGTGCCAGCAGTCCGAACTCCTACGAGCAGTACTTC. This chain links TRBV27 with TRBJ2-7, with unresolved D. The CDR3 loop spans 12 amino acids. CDR1 and CDR2 from the germline V gene are MNHEY and SMNVEV (reference sequence). With 5 bases removed from V and 0 bases from J, the gap between germline ends came to 5 bases.

The chain recombines TRBV9 with TRBJ1-1; 7 nucleotides match TRBD1. The CDR3 has 17 amino acids. V was pared by 0 bases and J by 0 bases, with 8 bases of the junction left unmatched. CDR1 is SGDLS, CDR2 YYNGEE, per germline. As DNA, the CDR3 is TGTGCCAGCAGCGTAGGTGGCAGGGGGGGAATGAACACTGAAGCTTTCTTT. This gives the protein CASSVGGRGGMNTEAFF.

This clone showed up just once. The chain employs TRBV5-6 and TRBJ2-5, with D perhaps assigned TRBD1 or TRBD2 (5 bases each). This CDR3 spans 16 amino acids. V was clipped by 0 bases and J by 1 base, with 13 bases between them. In germline, CDR1 is SGHDT, CDR2 YYEEEE. The CDR3 region has the DNA TGTGCCAGCAGCTTGGGGGGACCAAGTTTCCAAGAGACCCAGTACTTC. Translation gives CASSLGGPSFQETQYF.

For the CDR3, the DNA is TGTGCCAGCAGCCTCACACCAGGGTACAATGAGCAGTTCTTC. Its translation is CASSLTPGYNEQFF. The rearrangement links TRBV9 to TRBJ2-1, with D possibly being TRBD1 (5 bases). This CDR3 is 14 amino acids long. Germline-derived CDR1 and CDR2 are SGDLS and YYNGEE. V lost 4 bases and J 4 bases, leaving 12 bases between the germline ends.

This chain connects TRBV11-2 to TRBJ1-4; tentative D call: TRBD1 (6 bases). The CDR3 sequence is 14 residues long. The V gene lost 4 bases and the J gene lost 8 bases, with 14 bases spanning the gap. Germline V gene data show CDR1 as SGHAT and CDR2 as FQNNGV. This CDR3 reads CASSSFRGAEKLFF. The CDR3 DNA reads as TGTGCCAGCAGCTCCTTTCGGGGGGCCGAAAAACTGTTTTTT.

This rearrangement joins TRBV12-2 to TRBJ2-7; the table gives TRBD1 as D, unverified against the DNA. TRBV12-2 is a listed pseudogene. The CDR3 consists of 15 residues. DNA of the CDR3: TGTGCAAGTCGCACAGGTCCCGACAAGGCCAGGGAGCAGTACTTC. Translating gives CASRTGPDKAREQYF.

The chain combines TRBV7-6 with TRBJ2-7; D not resolved. V dropped 5 bases and J dropped 1 base, with 9 bases sitting between them. Germline-derived CDR1 and CDR2 are SGHVS and FNYEAQ. This CDR3 spans 13 amino acids. The CDR3 spells CASSEGPSYEQYF. Written as DNA, the CDR3 is TGTGCCAGCAGCGAAGGGCCATCCTACGAGCAGTACTTC.

J is TRBJ1-2 and V is TRBV6-5; TRBD1 matches 9 bases. The germline V gene has CDR1 MNHEY and CDR2 SVGAGI. CDR3 length: 16 amino acids. The V gene end was trimmed by 2 bases and the J gene end by 7 bases; junction bases not matched to a gene: 11. The CDR3 reads CASSYSLGTGIGGYTF. The CDR3 DNA sequence: TGTGCCAGCAGTTACAGCCTGGGGACAGGGATAGGTGGCTACACCTTC.

J is TRBJ1-1 and V is TRBV2, with D possibly being TRBD1 (6 bases). CDR1 is SNHLY, CDR2 FYNNEI, per germline. The CDR3 is 15 residues long. V was clipped by 4 bases and J by 3 bases, with 15 bases between them. The CDR3 DNA sequence: TGTGCCAGCAGTGTGAGGGGGGCTGGGGACACTGAAGCTTTCTTT. Its protein product is CASSVRGAGDTEAFF.

The V and J genes are TRBV10-3 and TRBJ2-1, with D maybe TRBD2 (6 bases). Germline-derived CDR1 and CDR2 are ENHRY and SYGVKD. This CDR3 is 15 amino acids long. Trimming stripped 4 bases from V and 7 bases from J, with 17 bases between. CDR3 in DNA: TGTGCCATCAGTGGGGGACTTGGTCTCCGGAATGAGCAGTTCTTC. This sequence encodes CAISGGLGLRNEQFF.

This chain uses TRBV5-1 with TRBJ2-2; maybe TRBD2 (5 bases). The CDR3 loop spans 14 amino acids. Germline CDR1 reads SGHRS; CDR2 reads YFSETQ. Trimming cost V 4 bases and J 7 bases, with 14 bases left between them. CDR3 DNA sequence: TGCGCCAGCAGCGAACGCACTAGAGGCGGGGAGCTGTTTTTT. Amino acids: CASSERTRGGELFF.

The rearrangement links TRBV7-9 to TRBJ1-2, with D maybe TRBD1 (5 bases). CDR3 size: 13 residues. V lost 0 bases to trimming and J lost 7 bases, with 9 bases between them. Germline CDR1 is SEHNR and CDR2 is FQNEAQ (reference sequence). The CDR3 reads CASSLARDGGYTF. CDR3 nucleotides: TGTGCCAGCAGCTTAGCGCGGGACGGTGGCTACACCTTC.

This sequence joins TRBV5-8 and TRBJ2-5; D is undetermined. The ends were cut back, 4 bases at V and 6 bases at J, with 10 bases in the middle. The length of the CDR3 is 12 residues. Germline lookup yields CDR1 SGHTS and CDR2 YDEGEE. The DNA for the CDR3 is TGTGCCAGCAGCGAGACCGCACAGACCCAGTACTTC. It codes for CASSETAQTQYF.

This chain uses TRBV27 with TRBJ2-3, with 12 bases matching TRBD2. The CDR3 covers 16 residues. In germline, CDR1 is MNHEY, CDR2 SMNVEV (reference sequence). Trimming took 7 bases from V and 8 from J; bases not matched to a gene: 13. CDR3 residues: CASTLLAGGPGATQYF. The CDR3, as DNA: TGTGCCAGCACTCTTCTAGCGGGGGGGCCCGGGGCTACGCAGTATTTT.

V is TRBV5-1 and J is TRBJ2-3, with TRBD2 identical over 13 bases. The V gene end was trimmed by 4 bases and the J gene end by 1 base; junction bases not matched to a gene: 3. The CDR3 length is 16 residues. CDR1 SGHRS and CDR2 YFSETQ come from the germline V gene. CDR3 nucleotides: TGCGCCAGCAGCCCCGGGACTAGCGGGGGCACAGATACGCAGTATTTT. It yields the protein CASSPGTSGGTDTQYF. Drawing the rest from reference TRBV5-1 and TRBJ2-3, the complete variable domain is KAGVTQTPRYLIKTRGQQVTLSCSPISGHRSVSWYQQTPGQGLQFLFEYFSETQRNKGNFPGRFSGRQFSNSRSEMNVSTLELGDSALYLCASSPGTSGGTDTQYFGPGTRLTVL.

The chain couples TRBV5-4 to TRBJ2-7; D gene ambiguous. This CDR3 spans 13 amino acids. V lost 0 bases and J 2 bases, leaving 6 bases between the germline ends. Germline V gene sequence: CDR1 SGHNT, CDR2 YYREEE (reference sequence). As DNA, the CDR3 is TGTGCCAGCAGCTTGGACACTACCTACGAGCAGTACTTC. The encoded protein is CASSLDTTYEQYF. Drawing the rest from reference TRBV5-4 and TRBJ2-7, the complete variable domain is ETGVTQSPTHLIKTRGQQVTLRCSSQSGHNTVSWYQQALGQGPQFIFQYYREEENGRGNFPPRFSGLQFPNYSSELNVNALELDDSALYLCASSLDTTYEQYFGPGTRLTVT.